The sequence of this T cell receptor beta chain was determined in a study of tumor-infiltrating lymphocytes in primary liver carcinoma. Blood RNA came from unsorted whole blood; germline DNA was also extracted. CDR1 is SQVTM, CDR2 ANQGSEA, per germline. V was cut by 3 bases and J by 10 bases, with 15 bases left in between. This CDR3 comprises 12 residues. cDNA specific to TCR beta was made from 500 ng of total RNA, with a constant-region primer employed for priming. Slightly modified ARM-PCR served as the procedure for the TCR beta libraries. These libraries came from three rounds of nested multiplex PCR. TRBV1-TRBV30 forward primers paired with a C-beta reverse primer drove the first two PCR rounds, roughly 10 cycles each. MiXCR was run by TCRdb on the multiplex PCR reads, yielding one entry per CDR3 protein. The table shows approximately 330,000 distinct CDR3 sequences, with roughly 61% occurring only once.

The clonotype comes from a man in his forties or fifties with primary liver carcinoma and hepatitis B virus infection. The chain combines TRBV29-1 with TRBJ2-5; tentatively, D is TRBD2 (6 bases). Sequencing was carried out using peripheral blood. The CDR3 DNA is TGCAGCGTTGAGGAACGGGCGGGGATCCAGTACTTC. As protein: CSVEERAGIQYF.